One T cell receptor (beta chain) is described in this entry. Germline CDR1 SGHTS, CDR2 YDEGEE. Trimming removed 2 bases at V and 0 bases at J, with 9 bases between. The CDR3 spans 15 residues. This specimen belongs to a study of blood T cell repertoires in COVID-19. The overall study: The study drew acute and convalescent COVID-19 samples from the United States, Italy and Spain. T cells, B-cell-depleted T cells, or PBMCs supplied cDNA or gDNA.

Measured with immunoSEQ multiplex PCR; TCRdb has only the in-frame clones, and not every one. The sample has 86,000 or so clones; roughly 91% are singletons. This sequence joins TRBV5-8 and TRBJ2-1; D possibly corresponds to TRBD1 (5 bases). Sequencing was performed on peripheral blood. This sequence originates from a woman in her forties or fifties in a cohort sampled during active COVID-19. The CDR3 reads CASSLRGSSYNEQFF. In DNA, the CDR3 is TGTGCCAGCAGCTTAAGGGGATCCTCCTACAATGAGCAGTTCTTC. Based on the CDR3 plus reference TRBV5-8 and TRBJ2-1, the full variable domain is EAGVTQSPTHLIKTRGQQATLRCSPISGHTSVYWYQQALGLGLQFLLWYDEGEERNRGNFPPRFSGRQFPNYSSELNVNALELEDSALYLCASSLRGSSYNEQFFGPGTRLTVL.